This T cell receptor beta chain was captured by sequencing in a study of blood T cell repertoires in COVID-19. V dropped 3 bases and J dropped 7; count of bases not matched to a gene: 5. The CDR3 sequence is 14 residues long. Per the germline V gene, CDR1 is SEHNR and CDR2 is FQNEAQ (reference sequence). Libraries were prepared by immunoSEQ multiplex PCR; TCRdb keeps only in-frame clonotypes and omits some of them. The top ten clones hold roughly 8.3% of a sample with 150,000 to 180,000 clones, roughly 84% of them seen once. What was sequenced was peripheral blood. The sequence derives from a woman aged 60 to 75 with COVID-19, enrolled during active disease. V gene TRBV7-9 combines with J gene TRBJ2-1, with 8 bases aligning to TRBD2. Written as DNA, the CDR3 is TGTGCCAGCAGCTTGTCGGGGGGGCCTAATGAGCAGTTCTTC. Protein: CASSLSGGPNEQFF.